Described below is a single T cell receptor (beta chain) sequence and its context. The CDR3 runs to 17 residues. Germline CDR1 and CDR2: MNHGY and SAAAGT. Trimming left V 1 base short and J 0 bases short, with 16 bases between. Treatment denoted: preoperative locoregional IRX-2 cytokine immunotherapy. Samples came from a phase Ib trial of preoperative locoregional IRX-2 cytokine immunotherapy. Method: immunoSEQ multiplex PCR; TCRdb's copy keeps in-frame clones and lacks some. In the table there are tens of thousands of clones, roughly 82% of which are singletons. The sample comes from a study of preoperative IRX-2 immunotherapy in early breast cancer.

The chain is built from TRBV6-8 and TRBJ2-7; D is uncertain. Sequences were derived from lymph node tissue, sampled after IRX-2 immunotherapy. This clonotype was sampled from a human donor with breast cancer. This chain's CDR3 is CASSYFRVRAASYEQYF. Here the CDR3 DNA reads TGTGCCAGCAGTTACTTCCGGGTAAGGGCAGCCTCCTACGAGCAGTACTTC.